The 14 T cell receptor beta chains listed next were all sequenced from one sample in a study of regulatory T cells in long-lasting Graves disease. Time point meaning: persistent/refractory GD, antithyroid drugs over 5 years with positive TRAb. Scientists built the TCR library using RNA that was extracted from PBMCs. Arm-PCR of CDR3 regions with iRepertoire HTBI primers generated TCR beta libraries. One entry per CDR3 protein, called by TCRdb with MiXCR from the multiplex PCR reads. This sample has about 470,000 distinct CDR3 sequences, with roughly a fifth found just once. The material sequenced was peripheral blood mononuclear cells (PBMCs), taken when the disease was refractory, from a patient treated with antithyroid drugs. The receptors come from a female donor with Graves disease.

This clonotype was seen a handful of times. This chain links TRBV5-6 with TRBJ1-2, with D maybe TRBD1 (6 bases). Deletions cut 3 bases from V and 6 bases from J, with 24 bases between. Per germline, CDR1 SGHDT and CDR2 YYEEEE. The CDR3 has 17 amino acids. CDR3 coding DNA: TGTGCCAGCAGCTGGGGTCTGGGGGCAGGGCGATGGGATGGCTACACCTTC. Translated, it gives CASSWGLGAGRWDGYTF.

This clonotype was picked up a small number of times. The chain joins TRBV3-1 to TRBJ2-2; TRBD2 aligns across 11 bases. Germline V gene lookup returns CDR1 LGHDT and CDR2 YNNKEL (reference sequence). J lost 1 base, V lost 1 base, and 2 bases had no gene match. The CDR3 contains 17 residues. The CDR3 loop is CASSQGGTSGNTGELFF. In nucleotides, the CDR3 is TGTGCCAGCAGCCAAGGGGGGACTAGCGGGAACACCGGGGAGCTGTTTTTT.

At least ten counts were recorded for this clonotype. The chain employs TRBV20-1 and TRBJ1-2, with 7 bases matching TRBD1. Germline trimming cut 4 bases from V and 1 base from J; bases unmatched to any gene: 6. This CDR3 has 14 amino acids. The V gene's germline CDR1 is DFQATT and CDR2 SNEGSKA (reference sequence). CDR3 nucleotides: TGCAGTGCTACTAGGGGGCGCGGTAACTATGGCTACACCTTC. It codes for CSATRGRGNYGYTF.

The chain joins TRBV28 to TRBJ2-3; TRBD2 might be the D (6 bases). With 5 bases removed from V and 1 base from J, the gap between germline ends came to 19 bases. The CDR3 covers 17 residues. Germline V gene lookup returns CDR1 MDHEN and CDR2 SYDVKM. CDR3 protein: CASSPGRRESGTDTQYF. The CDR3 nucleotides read TGTGCCAGCAGTCCCGGTCGGAGGGAGAGCGGCACAGATACGCAGTATTTT. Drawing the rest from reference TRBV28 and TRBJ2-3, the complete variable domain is DVKVTQSSRYLVKRTGEKVFLECVQDMDHENMFWYRQDPGLGLRLIYFSYDVKMKEKGDIPEGYSVSREKKERFSLILESASTNQTSMYLCASSPGRRESGTDTQYFGPGTRLTVL.

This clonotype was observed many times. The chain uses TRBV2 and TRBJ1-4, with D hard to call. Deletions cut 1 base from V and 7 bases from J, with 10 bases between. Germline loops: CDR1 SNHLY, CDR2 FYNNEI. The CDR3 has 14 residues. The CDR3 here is CASSEVASSEKLFF. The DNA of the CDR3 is TGTGCCAGCAGTGAAGTCGCCAGCAGTGAAAAACTGTTTTTT.

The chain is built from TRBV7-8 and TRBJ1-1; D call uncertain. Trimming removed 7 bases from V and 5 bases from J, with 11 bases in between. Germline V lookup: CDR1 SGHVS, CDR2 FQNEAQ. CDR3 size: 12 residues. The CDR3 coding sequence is TGTGCCAGCACTACCTTGGGTACTGAAGCTTTCTTT. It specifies CASTTLGTEAFF.

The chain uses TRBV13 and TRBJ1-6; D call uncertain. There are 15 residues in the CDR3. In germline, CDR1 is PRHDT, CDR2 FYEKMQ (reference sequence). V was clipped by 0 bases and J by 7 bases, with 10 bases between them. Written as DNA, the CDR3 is TGTGCCAGCAGCTTAGGCCTCGCGGGCAATTCACCCCTCCACTTT. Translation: CASSLGLAGNSPLHF. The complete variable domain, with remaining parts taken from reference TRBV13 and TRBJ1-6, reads AAGVIQSPRHLIKEKRETATLKCYPIPRHDTVYWYQQGPGQDPQFLISFYEKMQSDKGSIPDRFSAQQFSDYHSELNMSSLELGDSALYFCASSLGLAGNSPLHFGNGTRLTVT.

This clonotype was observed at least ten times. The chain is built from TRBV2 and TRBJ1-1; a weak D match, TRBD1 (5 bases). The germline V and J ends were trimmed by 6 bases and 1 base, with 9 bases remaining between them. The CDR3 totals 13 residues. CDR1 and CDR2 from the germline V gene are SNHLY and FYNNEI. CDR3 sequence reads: CASRMGENTEAFF. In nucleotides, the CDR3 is TGTGCCAGCAGGATGGGGGAGAACACTGAAGCTTTCTTT. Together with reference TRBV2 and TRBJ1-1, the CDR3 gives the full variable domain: EPEVTQTPSHQVTQMGQEVILRCVPISNHLYFYWYRQILGQKVEFLVSFYNNEISEKSEIFDDQFSVERPDGSNFTLKIRSTKLEDSAMYFCASRMGENTEAFFGQGTRLTVV.

Here the CDR3 DNA reads TGTGCCAGCAGTGAAGCCAGGGGGGGGAATTCACCCCTCCACTTT. Translated, it gives CASSEARGGNSPLHF. The chain links TRBV6-1 to TRBJ1-6; 7 bases agree with TRBD1. The CDR3 loop spans 15 amino acids. Germline V gene data show CDR1 as MNHNS and CDR2 as SASEGT. V trimming: 0 bases; J trimming: 7 bases; junction bases outside the gene matches: 3.

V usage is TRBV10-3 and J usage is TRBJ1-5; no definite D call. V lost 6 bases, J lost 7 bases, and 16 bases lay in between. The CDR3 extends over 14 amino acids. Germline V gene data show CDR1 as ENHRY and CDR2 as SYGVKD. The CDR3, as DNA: TGTGCCATCAGGGCCGACCTGGAGGAGCAGCCCCAGCATTTT. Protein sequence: CAIRADLEEQPQHF.

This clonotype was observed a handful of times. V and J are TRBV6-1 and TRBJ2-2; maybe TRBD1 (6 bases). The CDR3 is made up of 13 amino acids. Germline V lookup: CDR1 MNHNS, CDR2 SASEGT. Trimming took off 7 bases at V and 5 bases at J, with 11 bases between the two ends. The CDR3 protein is CASNGQRTGELFF. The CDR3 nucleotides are TGTGCCAGCAACGGACAGCGGACCGGGGAGCTGTTTTTT.

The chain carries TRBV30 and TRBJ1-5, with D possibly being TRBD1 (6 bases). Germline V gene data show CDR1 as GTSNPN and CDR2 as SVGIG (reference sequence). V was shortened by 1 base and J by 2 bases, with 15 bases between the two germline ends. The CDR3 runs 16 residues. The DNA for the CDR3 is TGTGCCTGGAGTGGGGGGGGGCTGGGTGGCAATCAGCCCCAGCATTTT. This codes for CAWSGGGLGGNQPQHF. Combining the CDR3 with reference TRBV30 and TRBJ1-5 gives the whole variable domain SQTIHQWPATLVQPVGSPLSLECTVEGTSNPNLYWYRQAAGRGLQLLFYSVGIGQISSEVPQNLSASRPQDRQFILSSKKLLLSDSGFYLCAWSGGGLGGNQPQHFGDGTRLSIL.

Written as DNA, the CDR3 is TGTGCCAGCAGCATCCACCCCGGACGGGGGTACGAGCAGTACTTC. It codes for CASSIHPGRGYEQYF. V gene TRBV11-3 combines with J gene TRBJ2-7; perhaps TRBD2 as D (6 bases). Looked up from germline, CDR1 is SGHNT and CDR2 is YENEEA. The CDR3 spans 15 residues. V lost 5 bases and J lost 4, with 18 bases in between.

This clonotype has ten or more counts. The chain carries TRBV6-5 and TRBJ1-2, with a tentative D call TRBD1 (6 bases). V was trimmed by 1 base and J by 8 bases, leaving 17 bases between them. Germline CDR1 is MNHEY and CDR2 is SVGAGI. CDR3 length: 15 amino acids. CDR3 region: CASSYLPPDRRGYTF. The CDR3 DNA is TGTGCCAGCAGTTACTTGCCTCCAGACAGGCGCGGCTACACCTTC.